This TCR beta chain was documented in a study of T cell clonotyping in hematopoietic cell transplantation. Whole-study findings and limits: After transplant, recipient diversity fell while pathologically expanded clonotypes grew through day 180.

As to time point: recipient sample about 28 days before transplant, after cytoreduction. Here immunoSEQ multiplex PCR was the method, and the copy in TCRdb shows in-frame clones only, minus some. The data show 35,000 to 45,000 clones, with roughly 95% seen just once and roughly 1.5% held by the top ten. About this clone: Its specificity is not known.

V was cut by 4 bases and J by 0 bases, with 14 bases left in between. The V gene's germline CDR1 is SGHDT and CDR2 YYEEEE. This CDR3 has 16 residues. This chain uses TRBV5-6 with TRBJ2-1, with D possibly being TRBD1 (5 bases). The starting material was peripheral blood mononuclear cells, obtained before stem cell transplant. The TCR comes from a man aged 35-49 years with chronic myeloid leukemia. Some clones in this sample may be carry-over from other donors' samples. CDR3 loop: CASSPQGIGSYNEQFF. The CDR3 DNA sequence: TGTGCCAGCAGCCCTCAGGGTATAGGCTCCTACAATGAGCAGTTCTTC.